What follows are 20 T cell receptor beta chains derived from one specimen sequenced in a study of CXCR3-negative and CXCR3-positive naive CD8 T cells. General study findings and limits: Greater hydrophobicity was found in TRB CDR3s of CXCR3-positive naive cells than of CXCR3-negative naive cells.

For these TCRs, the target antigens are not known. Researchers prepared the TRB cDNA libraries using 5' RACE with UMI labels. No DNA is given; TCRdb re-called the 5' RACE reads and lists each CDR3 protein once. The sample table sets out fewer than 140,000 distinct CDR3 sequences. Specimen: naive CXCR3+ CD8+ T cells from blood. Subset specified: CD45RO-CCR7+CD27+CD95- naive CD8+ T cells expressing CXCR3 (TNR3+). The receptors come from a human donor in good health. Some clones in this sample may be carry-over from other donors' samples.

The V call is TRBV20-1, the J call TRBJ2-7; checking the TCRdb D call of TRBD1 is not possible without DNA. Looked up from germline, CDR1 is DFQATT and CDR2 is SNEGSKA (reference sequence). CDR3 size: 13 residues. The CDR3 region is CSARPRGAYEQYF.

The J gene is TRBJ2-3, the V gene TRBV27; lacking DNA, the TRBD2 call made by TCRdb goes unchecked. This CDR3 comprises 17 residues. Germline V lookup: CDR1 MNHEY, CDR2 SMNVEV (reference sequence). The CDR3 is CASSSPLAGGSTDTQYF.

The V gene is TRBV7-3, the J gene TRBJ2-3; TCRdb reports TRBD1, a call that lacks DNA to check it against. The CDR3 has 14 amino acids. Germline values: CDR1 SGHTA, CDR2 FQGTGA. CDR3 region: CASSLSGAGDTQYF.

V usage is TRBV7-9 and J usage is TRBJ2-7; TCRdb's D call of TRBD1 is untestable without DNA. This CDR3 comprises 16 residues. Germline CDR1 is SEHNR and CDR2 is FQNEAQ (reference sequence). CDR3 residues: CASSPWGGAGALEQYF.

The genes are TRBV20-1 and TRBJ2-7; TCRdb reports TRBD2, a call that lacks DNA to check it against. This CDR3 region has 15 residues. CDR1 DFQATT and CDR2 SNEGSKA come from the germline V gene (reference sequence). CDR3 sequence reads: CSAWDQAGGPYEQYF.

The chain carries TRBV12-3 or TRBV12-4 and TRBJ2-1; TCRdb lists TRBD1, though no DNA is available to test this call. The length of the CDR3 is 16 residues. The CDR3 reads CASSPGVDGGRLAQFF.

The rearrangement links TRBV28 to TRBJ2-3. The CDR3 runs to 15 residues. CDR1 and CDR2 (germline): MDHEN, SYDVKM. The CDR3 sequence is CASSLDVASTDTQYF. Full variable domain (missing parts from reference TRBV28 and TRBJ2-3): DVKVTQSSRYLVKRTGEKVFLECVQDMDHENMFWYRQDPGLGLRLIYFSYDVKMKEKGDIPEGYSVSREKKERFSLILESASTNQTSMYLCASSLDVASTDTQYFGPGTRLTVL.

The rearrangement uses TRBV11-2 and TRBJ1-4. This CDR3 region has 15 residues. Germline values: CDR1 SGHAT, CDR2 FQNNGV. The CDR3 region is CASSEDFSSNEKLFF. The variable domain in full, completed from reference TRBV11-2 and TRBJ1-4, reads EAGVAQSPRYKIIEKRQSVAFWCNPISGHATLYWYQQILGQGPKLLIQFQNNGVVDDSQLPKDRFSAERLKGVDSTLKIQPAKLEDSAVYLCASSEDFSSNEKLFFGSGTQLSVL.

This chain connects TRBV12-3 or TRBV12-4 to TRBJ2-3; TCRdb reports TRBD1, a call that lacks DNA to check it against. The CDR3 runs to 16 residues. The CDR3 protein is CASSAQGVDSTDTQYF.

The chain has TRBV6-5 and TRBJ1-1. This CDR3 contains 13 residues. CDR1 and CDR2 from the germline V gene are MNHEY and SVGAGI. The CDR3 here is CASSYGIGTEAFF.

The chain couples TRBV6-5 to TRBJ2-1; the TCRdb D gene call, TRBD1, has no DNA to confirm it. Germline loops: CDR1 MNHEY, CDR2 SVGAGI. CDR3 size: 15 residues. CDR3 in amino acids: CASSTGGLAYNEQFF.

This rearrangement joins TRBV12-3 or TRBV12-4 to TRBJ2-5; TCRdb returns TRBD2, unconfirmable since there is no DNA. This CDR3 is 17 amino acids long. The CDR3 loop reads CASSWRLAGELGETQYF.

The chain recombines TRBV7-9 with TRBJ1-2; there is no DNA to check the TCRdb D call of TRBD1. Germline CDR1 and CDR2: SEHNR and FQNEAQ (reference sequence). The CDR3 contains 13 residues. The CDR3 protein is CASSLGLGAGYTF.

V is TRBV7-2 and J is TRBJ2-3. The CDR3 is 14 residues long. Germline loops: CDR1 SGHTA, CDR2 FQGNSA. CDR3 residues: CASSPTVNTDTQYF.

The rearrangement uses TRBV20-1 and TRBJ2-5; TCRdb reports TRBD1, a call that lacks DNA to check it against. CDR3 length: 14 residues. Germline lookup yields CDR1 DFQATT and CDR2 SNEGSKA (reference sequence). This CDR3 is CSARGGNSPGTQYF.

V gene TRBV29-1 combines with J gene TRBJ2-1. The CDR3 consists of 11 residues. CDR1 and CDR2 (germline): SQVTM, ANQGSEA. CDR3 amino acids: CSVSSYNEQFF.

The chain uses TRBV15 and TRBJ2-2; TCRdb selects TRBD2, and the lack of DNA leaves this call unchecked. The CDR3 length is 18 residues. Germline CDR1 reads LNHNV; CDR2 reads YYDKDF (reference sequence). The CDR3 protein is CATSRGIGLAGFHGDLFF.

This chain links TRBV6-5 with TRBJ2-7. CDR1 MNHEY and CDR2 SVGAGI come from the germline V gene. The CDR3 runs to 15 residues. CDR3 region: CASSYSSGGAYEQYF.

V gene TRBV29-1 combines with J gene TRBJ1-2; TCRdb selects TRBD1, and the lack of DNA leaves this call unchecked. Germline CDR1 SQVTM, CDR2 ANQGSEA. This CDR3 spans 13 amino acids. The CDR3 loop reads CSVERDGSYGYTF. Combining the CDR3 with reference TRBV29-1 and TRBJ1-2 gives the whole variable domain SAVISQKPSRDICQRGTSLTIQCQVDSQVTMMFWYRQQPGQSLTLIATANQGSEATYESGFVIDKFPISRPNLTFSTLTVSNMSPEDSSIYLCSVERDGSYGYTFGSGTRLTVV.

The CDR3 region is CSVDSGMEETQYF. This chain links TRBV29-1 with TRBJ2-5; absent DNA, TCRdb's TRBD1 call cannot be checked. The CDR3 spans 13 residues. CDR1 and CDR2 from the germline V gene are SQVTM and ANQGSEA.